The 3 T cell receptor beta chains in this list originate from one sample, sequenced in a study of cytomegalovirus exposure and HLA in healthy donors (dated by TCRdb to about 2017). The receptor library was made with the immunoSEQ multiplex PCR assay. For the multiplex PCR, a mixture combining 60 forward primers for TCR Vbeta segments and 13 reverse primers for TCR Jbeta segments was used. TCRdb limited this immuneACCESS table to in-frame rearrangements with V and J called. A share of clones is missing; checked studies link under half to unresolved V genes, and the rest is unexplained. Counted in this sample were more than 200,000 clones; nearly 80% of them appeared once. Less than 2% of the sample is held by the ten biggest clonotypes. Material: PBMCs. These receptors were taken from a male donor in good health and CMV-seronegative.

The chain combines TRBV21-1 with TRBJ1-3. TRBV21-1 is listed as a pseudogene. This CDR3 comprises 15 residues. The CDR3, as DNA: TGTGCCAGCAGCTTCGGGGGAATCTCTGGAAACACCATATATTTT. Its protein product is CASSFGGISGNTIYF.

In this sample, this clone turned up a few times. This chain uses TRBV4-3 with TRBJ2-7; tentatively, D is TRBD2 (6 bases). V lost 3 bases to trimming and J lost 0 bases, with 15 bases between them. The CDR3 has 16 residues. CDR1 and CDR2 (germline): LGHNA, YSLEER. The CDR3 nucleotides read TGCGCCAGCAGCCACGGGCTAGCGAGATCCTCCTACGAGCAGTACTTC. As protein: CASSHGLARSSYEQYF.

The CDR3 bases are TGTGCCAGCAGCTCCGGCGCGGACTATGGCTACACCTTC. Its translation is CASSSGADYGYTF. The chain employs TRBV5-5 and TRBJ1-2; no clear D. There are 13 residues in the CDR3. The V end lost 3 bases, the J end lost 3 bases, and 9 bases lay between the germline ends. Germline CDR1 and CDR2: SGHKS and YYEKEE (reference sequence). Based on the CDR3 plus reference TRBV5-5 and TRBJ1-2, the full variable domain is DAGVTQSPTHLIKTRGQQVTLRCSPISGHKSVSWYQQVLGQGPQFIFQYYEKEERGRGNFPDRFSARQFPNYSSELNVNALLLGDSALYLCASSSGADYGYTFGSGTRLTVV.